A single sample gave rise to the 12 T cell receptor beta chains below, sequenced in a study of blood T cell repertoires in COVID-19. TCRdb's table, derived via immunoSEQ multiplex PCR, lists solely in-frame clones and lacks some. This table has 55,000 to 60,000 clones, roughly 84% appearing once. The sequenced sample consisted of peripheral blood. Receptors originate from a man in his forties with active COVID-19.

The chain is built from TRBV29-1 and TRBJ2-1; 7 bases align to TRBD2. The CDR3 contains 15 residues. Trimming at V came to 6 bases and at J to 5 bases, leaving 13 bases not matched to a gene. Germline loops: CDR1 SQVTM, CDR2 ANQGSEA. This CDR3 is CSVPRASGANNEQFF. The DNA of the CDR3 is TGCAGCGTGCCTCGTGCAAGCGGGGCGAACAATGAGCAGTTCTTC.

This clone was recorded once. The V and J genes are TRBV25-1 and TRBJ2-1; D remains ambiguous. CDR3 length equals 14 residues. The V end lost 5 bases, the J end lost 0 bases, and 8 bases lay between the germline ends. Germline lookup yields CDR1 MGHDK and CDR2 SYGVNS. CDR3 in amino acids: CASSLYNSYNEQFF. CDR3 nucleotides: TGTGCCAGCAGTTTATACAACTCCTACAATGAGCAGTTCTTC.

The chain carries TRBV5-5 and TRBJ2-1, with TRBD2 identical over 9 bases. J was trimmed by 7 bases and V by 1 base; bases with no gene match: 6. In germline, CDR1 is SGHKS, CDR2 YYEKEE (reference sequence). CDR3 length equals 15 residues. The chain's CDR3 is CASSLRGTSLNEQFF. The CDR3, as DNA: TGTGCCAGCAGCTTGAGGGGGACTAGCTTGAATGAGCAGTTCTTC.

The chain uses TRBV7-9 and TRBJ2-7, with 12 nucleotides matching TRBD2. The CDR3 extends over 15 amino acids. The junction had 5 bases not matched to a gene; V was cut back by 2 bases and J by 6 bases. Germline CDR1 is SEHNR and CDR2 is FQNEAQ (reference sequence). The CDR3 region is CASSLFQLAGGEQYF. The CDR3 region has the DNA TGTGCCAGCAGCTTATTTCAACTAGCGGGAGGCGAGCAGTACTTC.

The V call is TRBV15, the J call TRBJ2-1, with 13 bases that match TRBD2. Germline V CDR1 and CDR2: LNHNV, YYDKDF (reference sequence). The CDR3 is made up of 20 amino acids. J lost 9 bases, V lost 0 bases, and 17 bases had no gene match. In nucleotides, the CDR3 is TGTGCCACCAGCAGAGATTTGGCACCAGGACTAGCGGGAGAGGAGGGTGAGCAGTTCTTC. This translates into CATSRDLAPGLAGEEGEQFF.

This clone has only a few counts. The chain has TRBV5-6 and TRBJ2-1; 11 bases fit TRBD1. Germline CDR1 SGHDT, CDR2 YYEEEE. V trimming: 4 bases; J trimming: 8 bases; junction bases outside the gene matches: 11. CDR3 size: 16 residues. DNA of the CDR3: TGTGCCAGCAGCGGGAGGGGGACAGGGGGAATCGATGAGCAGTTCTTC. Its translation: CASSGRGTGGIDEQFF.

The CDR3 region is CASSPRQAGTGELFF. The CDR3 nucleotides are TGTGCCAGTAGTCCCCGACAGGCCGGCACCGGGGAGCTGTTTTTT. J is TRBJ2-2 and V is TRBV19; maybe TRBD1 (6 bases). The CDR3 covers 15 residues. With 5 bases removed from V and 4 bases from J, the gap between germline ends came to 14 bases. Germline V gene lookup returns CDR1 LNHDA and CDR2 SQIVND (reference sequence).

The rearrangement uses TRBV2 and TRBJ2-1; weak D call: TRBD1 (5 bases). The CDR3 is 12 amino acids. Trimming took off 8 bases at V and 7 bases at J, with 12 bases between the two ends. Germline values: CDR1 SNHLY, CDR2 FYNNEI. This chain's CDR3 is CASATVWNEQFF. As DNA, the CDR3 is TGTGCCAGCGCGACAGTATGGAATGAGCAGTTCTTC.

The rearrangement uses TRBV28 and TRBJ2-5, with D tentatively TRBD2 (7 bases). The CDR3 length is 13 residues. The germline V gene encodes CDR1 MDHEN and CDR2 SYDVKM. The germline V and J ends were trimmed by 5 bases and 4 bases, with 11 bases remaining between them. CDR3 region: CASSRGRAETQYF. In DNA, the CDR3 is TGTGCCAGCAGTAGGGGGAGGGCAGAGACCCAGTACTTC.

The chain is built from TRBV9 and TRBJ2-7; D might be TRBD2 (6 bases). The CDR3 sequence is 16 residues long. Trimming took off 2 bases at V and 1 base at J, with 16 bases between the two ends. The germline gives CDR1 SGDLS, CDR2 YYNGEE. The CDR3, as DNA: TGTGCCAGCAGCGTTGATAGCGGCGCCTCGTCCTACGAGCAGTACTTC. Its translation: CASSVDSGASSYEQYF. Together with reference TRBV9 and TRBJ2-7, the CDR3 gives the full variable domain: DSGVTQTPKHLITATGQRVTLRCSPRSGDLSVYWYQQSLDQGLQFLIQYYNGEERAKGNILERFSAQQFPDLHSELNLSSLELGDSALYFCASSVDSGASSYEQYFGPGTRLTVT.

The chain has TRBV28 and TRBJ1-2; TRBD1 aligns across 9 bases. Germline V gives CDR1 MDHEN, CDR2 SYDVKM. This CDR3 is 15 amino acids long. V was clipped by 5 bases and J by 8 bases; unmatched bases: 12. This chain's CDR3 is CASSEVWRTGDGYTF. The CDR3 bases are TGTGCCAGCAGTGAGGTGTGGCGGACAGGGGACGGCTACACCTTC.

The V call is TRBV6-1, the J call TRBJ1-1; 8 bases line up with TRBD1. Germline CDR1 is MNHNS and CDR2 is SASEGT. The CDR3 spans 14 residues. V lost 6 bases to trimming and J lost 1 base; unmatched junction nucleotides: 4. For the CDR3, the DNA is TGTGCCAGCAGCGGAGGACAGGGGAACACTGAAGCTTTCTTT. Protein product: CASSGGQGNTEAFF.